One and the same sample provided the 32 T cell receptor beta chains below, sequenced in a study of cytomegalovirus exposure and HLA in healthy donors. The PCR employed 60 Vbeta primers together with 13 Jbeta primers. Assay: immunoSEQ multiplex PCR; the TCRdb copy retains only in-frame clones and omits some. Of some 140,000 clones detected, 79% appear once; the ten largest clones hold roughly 0.87%. Input material: PBMCs. The receptors here all came from a man younger than 35 in good health and CMV-seronegative.

The rearrangement links TRBV6-6 to TRBJ1-2; 12 positions agree with TRBD1. The germline V gene has CDR1 MNHNY and CDR2 SVGAGI (reference sequence). Trimming cost V 8 bases and J 3 bases; bases outside gene matches: 7. CDR3 length: 15 amino acids. The CDR3 sequence is CASSGTGGADYGYTF. The CDR3 DNA sequence: TGTGCCAGCTCGGGGACAGGGGGCGCGGACTATGGCTACACCTTC.

The chain joins TRBV4-3 to TRBJ1-1, with 8 bases fitting TRBD1. The germline CDR1 and CDR2 sequences are LGHNA and YSLEER. This CDR3 is built from 15 residues. Trimming cost V 2 bases and J 1 base; bases outside gene matches: 3. CDR3 sequence: CASSQTGTGNTEAFF. Here the CDR3 DNA reads TGCGCCAGCAGCCAAACCGGGACAGGGAACACTGAAGCTTTCTTT.

The chain recombines TRBV6-1 with TRBJ1-1; D uncertain. Germline assignment: CDR1 MNHNS and CDR2 SASEGT. V dropped 0 bases and J dropped 1 base, with 9 bases sitting between them. CDR3 length equals 15 residues. The DNA of the CDR3 is TGTGCCAGCAGTGAAGCGCTTCGACAGAACACTGAAGCTTTCTTT. Encoded protein: CASSEALRQNTEAFF.

J is TRBJ2-3 and V is TRBV6-6; the match to TRBD2 covers 9 bases. The trim removed 7 bases at V and 4 bases at J, leaving 12 bases unmatched. This CDR3 comprises 16 residues. Germline V gene lookup returns CDR1 MNHNY and CDR2 SVGAGI (reference sequence). CDR3 in amino acids: CASTPSFRGGADTQYF. The CDR3 DNA follows: TGTGCCAGCACCCCTTCTTTTCGCGGGGGGGCAGATACGCAGTATTTT.

The J gene is TRBJ1-4, the V gene TRBV30; no clear D gene. In germline, CDR1 is GTSNPN, CDR2 SVGIG (reference sequence). This CDR3 is 15 amino acids long. V was pared by 1 base and J by 5 bases, with 14 bases between. CDR3 amino acids: CAWSDTGSSNEKLFF. The CDR3 nucleotides read TGTGCCTGGAGTGACACCGGGAGTTCCAATGAAAAACTGTTTTTT. Filled out from reference TRBV30 and TRBJ1-4, the complete variable domain reads SQTIHQWPATLVQPVGSPLSLECTVEGTSNPNLYWYRQAAGRGLQLLFYSVGIGQISSEVPQNLSASRPQDRQFILSSKKLLLSDSGFYLCAWSDTGSSNEKLFFGSGTQLSVL.

This chain joins TRBV10-3 and TRBJ1-2, with D hard to call. The germline gives CDR1 ENHRY, CDR2 SYGVKD. V lost 7 bases and J lost 3, with 12 bases in between. This CDR3 comprises 13 residues. In nucleotides, the CDR3 is TGTGCCATCACCGAGCTTACTTACTATGGCTACACCTTC. This translates into CAITELTYYGYTF.

The rearrangement uses TRBV6-1 and TRBJ2-7, with D unresolved. The germline V gene has CDR1 MNHNS and CDR2 SASEGT. Trimming removed 7 bases at V and 3 bases at J, with 10 bases between. The CDR3 has 12 amino acids. CDR3 sequence reads: CASMVTYYEQYF. In nucleotides, the CDR3 is TGTGCCAGCATGGTTACCTACTACGAGCAGTACTTC.

The V and J genes are TRBV6-5 and TRBJ1-2, with TRBD1 matching over 7 bases. This CDR3 comprises 13 residues. V shed 5 bases, J shed 8 bases, and the junction held 8 bases outside the gene matches. Looked up from germline, CDR1 is MNHEY and CDR2 is SVGAGI. CDR3 loop: CASSAGTAVGYTF. In nucleotides, the CDR3 is TGTGCCAGCAGTGCCGGGACAGCAGTAGGCTACACCTTC.

The V gene is TRBV21-1, the J gene TRBJ2-2; the table's D gene call, TRBD1, was not cross checked with the DNA. TRBV21-1 is classified as a pseudogene. CDR3 size: 16 residues. The CDR3 DNA reads as TGTGCCAGCAGACCTAACAGGGGGCGCGGGACCGGGGAGCTGTTTTTT. This sequence encodes CASRPNRGRGTGELFF.

The chain joins TRBV18 to TRBJ1-1, with D uncertain. V dropped 6 bases and J dropped 3 bases, with 14 bases sitting between them. The CDR3 runs to 14 residues. Germline V lookup: CDR1 KGHSH, CDR2 LQKENI. The chain's CDR3 is CASSFDTRYTEAFF. CDR3 coding DNA: TGTGCCAGCTCGTTCGACACCCGATACACTGAAGCTTTCTTT.

The V gene is TRBV29-1, the J gene TRBJ2-5; 9 bases map to TRBD2. J was trimmed by 7 bases and V by 3 bases; bases with no gene match: 6. The CDR3 is 13 amino acids. Per germline, CDR1 SQVTM and CDR2 ANQGSEA. For the CDR3, the DNA is TGCAGCGTTGATAGCGGGGGAGGGGGGACCCAGTACTTC. Its translation: CSVDSGGGGTQYF.

The rearrangement joins TRBV7-9 to TRBJ1-4, with 8 bases aligning to TRBD1. The length of the CDR3 is 15 residues. Trimming cost V 5 bases and J 4 bases; bases outside gene matches: 6. Germline lookup yields CDR1 SEHNR and CDR2 FQNEAQ (reference sequence). The DNA for the CDR3 is TGTGCCAGCAGCCCAACAGGGGGACTTAATGAAAAACTGTTTTTT. This gives the protein CASSPTGGLNEKLFF.

This chain joins TRBV9 and TRBJ2-1; D not certain. This CDR3 comprises 13 residues. Trimming stripped 4 bases from V and 10 bases from J, with 15 bases between. The V gene's germline CDR1 is SGDLS and CDR2 YYNGEE. CDR3 region: CASSPTPLGEQFF. In DNA, the CDR3 is TGTGCCAGCAGCCCCACCCCGCTCGGGGAGCAGTTCTTC.

This chain uses TRBV5-1 with TRBJ1-2; D remains unclear. Germline V gene sequence: CDR1 SGHRS, CDR2 YFSETQ. There are 13 residues in the CDR3. The germline V and J ends were trimmed by 2 bases and 4 bases, with 9 bases remaining between them. CDR3 DNA sequence: TGCGCCAGCAGCTTAACAGAAACCTATGGCTACACCTTC. Protein: CASSLTETYGYTF.

The rearrangement links TRBV6-1 to TRBJ2-7; 9 nucleotides align to TRBD1. The CDR3 has 12 amino acids. Germline V CDR1 and CDR2: MNHNS, SASEGT. V gave up 6 bases and J gave up 5 bases; unmatched junction bases: 2. The CDR3, as DNA: TGTGCCAGCAGGGGGGACAGGGACGAGCAGTACTTC. Translated: CASRGDRDEQYF.

This clone was detected only once. The V gene is TRBV20-1, the J gene TRBJ1-2; D is unresolved. V was cut by 2 bases and J by 8 bases, with 9 bases left in between. CDR1 and CDR2 (germline): DFQATT, SNEGSKA (reference sequence). There are 11 residues in the CDR3. The CDR3 nucleotides are TGCAGTGCTAGAATCGCCCAGGGCTACACCTTC. This codes for CSARIAQGYTF.

The V call is TRBV23-1, the J call TRBJ2-2; TRBD1 agrees at 11 bases. TRBV23-1 is reported as an ORF; its role is uncertain. This CDR3 spans 18 amino acids. Trimming at V came to 3 bases and at J to 5 bases, leaving 11 bases not matched to a gene. CDR3 DNA sequence: TGCGCCAGCAGTCATACGGGACAGGGGGACCGAGAAACCGGGGAGCTGTTTTTT. This translates into CASSHTGQGDRETGELFF.

The chain carries TRBV7-3 and TRBJ2-7; 8 bases align to TRBD1. In germline, CDR1 is SGHTA, CDR2 FQGTGA. There are 13 residues in the CDR3. The ends lost 4 bases at V and 3 bases at J; junction bases unmatched: 2. CDR3 in amino acids: CASSWGQDYEQYF. In DNA, the CDR3 is TGTGCCAGCAGCTGGGGACAGGACTACGAGCAGTACTTC.

The chain combines TRBV4-1 with TRBJ1-1; 8 bases are shared with TRBD1. The CDR3 sequence is 15 residues long. Trimming removed 4 bases from V and 5 bases from J; junction bases left unmatched: 9. The germline V gene has CDR1 MGHRA and CDR2 YSYEKL. The CDR3 nucleotides are TGCGCCAGCAGCCGGTTTGGACAGGGAAGAACTGAAGCTTTCTTT. This codes for CASSRFGQGRTEAFF.

V gene TRBV6-6 combines with J gene TRBJ2-7; 7 nucleotides match TRBD2. CDR1 and CDR2 from the germline V gene are MNHNY and SVGAGI (reference sequence). The V and J ends lost 3 bases and 6 bases, in that order; junction bases with no gene match: 11. CDR3 size: 15 residues. CDR3 nucleotide sequence: TGTGCCAGCAGTTATGCGCCCCCTTCTAGCGGCGAGCAGTACTTC. It specifies CASSYAPPSSGEQYF.

This clone appeared once. V and J are TRBV4-3 and TRBJ1-4; D remains unclear. This CDR3 spans 19 amino acids. CDR1 and CDR2 from the germline V gene are LGHNA and YSLEER. V was pared by 0 bases and J by 6 bases, with 23 bases between. This CDR3 reads CASSQDLGSRPDVDEKLFF. The CDR3 nucleotides read TGCGCCAGCAGCCAAGATCTGGGGAGCAGGCCCGACGTGGATGAAAAACTGTTTTTT.

The rearrangement links TRBV15 to TRBJ2-6, with 7 bases matching TRBD1. Looked up from germline, CDR1 is LNHNV and CDR2 is YYDKDF (reference sequence). This CDR3 has 17 amino acids. V trimming: 2 bases; J trimming: 4 bases; junction bases outside the gene matches: 8. This chain's CDR3 is CATSRLTGAAGANVLTF. The CDR3 DNA is TGTGCCACCAGCAGACTAACAGGGGCGGCAGGGGCCAACGTCCTGACTTTC.

This chain links TRBV27 with TRBJ2-3; tentatively, D is TRBD2 (6 bases). Trimming shortened V by 5 bases and J by 2 bases, and 20 bases separated the two germline ends. The CDR3 spans 17 residues. The germline V gene encodes CDR1 MNHEY and CDR2 SMNVEV (reference sequence). The CDR3, as DNA: TGTGCCAGCAGTATGAATATGGGACTTTCGAACACAGATACGCAGTATTTT. It specifies CASSMNMGLSNTDTQYF.

The chain combines TRBV7-6 with TRBJ2-3; 8 bases line up with TRBD2. The length of the CDR3 is 15 residues. J gave up 4 bases and V 8 bases, and 11 bases lay outside the gene matches. Germline V CDR1 and CDR2: SGHVS, FNYEAQ. The CDR3 DNA reads TGTGCCAGCTCTCCCGGGGGGGCTGACGCAGATACGCAGTATTTT. Translating gives CASSPGGADADTQYF.

This chain links TRBV29-1 with TRBJ2-1; 7 bases agree with TRBD1. Looked up from germline, CDR1 is SQVTM and CDR2 is ANQGSEA. CDR3 length: 13 residues. The junction had 4 bases not matched to a gene; V was cut back by 7 bases and J by 1 base. The CDR3 bases are TGCAGCGCAGGACAGGTATCCTACAATGAGCAGTTCTTC. It codes for CSAGQVSYNEQFF.

This clone was detected only a few times. The chain combines TRBV2 with TRBJ1-4; possibly TRBD1 for D (5 bases). Trimming cost V 6 bases and J 1 base, with 12 bases left between them. The CDR3 has 15 amino acids. Per the germline V gene, CDR1 is SNHLY and CDR2 is FYNNEI. CDR3 region: CASRSTGLTNEKLFF. For the CDR3, the DNA is TGTGCCAGCAGGTCCACAGGCCTAACTAATGAAAAACTGTTTTTT. Variable domain in full (rest from reference TRBV2 and TRBJ1-4): EPEVTQTPSHQVTQMGQEVILRCVPISNHLYFYWYRQILGQKVEFLVSFYNNEISEKSEIFDDQFSVERPDGSNFTLKIRSTKLEDSAMYFCASRSTGLTNEKLFFGSGTQLSVL.

The table lists this clone with a few counts. The chain couples TRBV18 to TRBJ1-1; D may be TRBD1 (5 bases). V lost 8 bases and J lost 1, with 8 bases in between. CDR1 is KGHSH, CDR2 LQKENI, per germline. The CDR3 is 12 amino acids. CDR3 sequence: CASLRENTEAFF. The CDR3 nucleotides are TGTGCCAGCCTCAGGGAGAACACTGAAGCTTTCTTT.

This chain links TRBV7-2 with TRBJ2-5; D is uncertain. The end of the DNA aligns better with TRBJ2-7, so the J call may be wrong. CDR3 length: 15 residues. From germline, CDR1 is SGHTA and CDR2 FQGNSA. The CDR3 DNA reads TGTGCCAGCAGCTTAGTAAAACTTCGAGCCTACGAGCAGTACTTC. This sequence encodes CASSLVKLRAYEQYF.

The chain links TRBV19 to TRBJ2-3, with D tentatively TRBD1 (6 bases). This CDR3 has 14 amino acids. Germline CDR1 LNHDA, CDR2 SQIVND (reference sequence). V lost 3 bases and J 2 bases, leaving 9 bases between the germline ends. The CDR3 DNA is TGTGCCAGTAGTATGGGGGCAACCACAGATACGCAGTATTTT. Residues: CASSMGATTDTQYF.

The gene calls are TRBV21-1 and TRBJ2-6; the D call of TRBD1 is as the table states it, not checked on the DNA. TRBV21-1 is a pseudogene. The CDR3 is 20 amino acids. The CDR3 bases are TGTGCCAGCAGCAAAAAGAGGTCAGGGAAGGAAGTAACTGGGGCCAACGTCCTGACTTTC. It yields the protein CASSKKRSGKEVTGANVLTF.

The rearrangement uses TRBV2 and TRBJ2-1; TRBD1 aligns across 7 bases. V shed 10 bases and J 4 bases; nucleotides not matched to a gene: 10. Germline CDR1 reads SNHLY; CDR2 reads FYNNEI. The CDR3 spans 14 residues. In DNA form, the CDR3 reads TGTGCCACCCCTGAATCAGGGGGATACAATGAGCAGTTCTTC. Residues: CATPESGGYNEQFF. Based on the CDR3 plus reference TRBV2 and TRBJ2-1, the full variable domain is EPEVTQTPSHQVTQMGQEVILRCVPISNHLYFYWYRQILGQKVEFLVSFYNNEISEKSEIFDDQFSVERPDGSNFTLKIRSTKLEDSAMYFCATPESGGYNEQFFGPGTRLTVL.

V usage is TRBV19 and J usage is TRBJ2-1, with D possibly being TRBD2 (5 bases). V shed 3 bases and J shed 2 bases, with 14 bases lying between them. The CDR3 is 16 residues long. Germline CDR1 is LNHDA and CDR2 is SQIVND (reference sequence). This chain's CDR3 is CASSMPEGLTYNEQFF. The CDR3 region has the DNA TGTGCCAGTAGTATGCCCGAGGGTCTAACCTACAATGAGCAGTTCTTC. Using reference TRBV19 and TRBJ2-1 for the parts outside the CDR3, the full variable domain is DGGITQSPKYLFRKEGQNVTLSCEQNLNHDAMYWYRQDPGQGLRLIYYSQIVNDFQKGDIAEGYSVSREKKESFPLTVTSAQKNPTAFYLCASSMPEGLTYNEQFFGPGTRLTVL.